The T cell receptor beta chain described here comes from a study of Ad26.COV2.S vaccination and SARS-CoV-2 variants. Study-level information: Administration of Ad26.COV2.S was intramuscular, either once or twice 56 days apart. Findings and caveats of the study: It was found that vaccine and placebo recipients had similar non-spike TCR breadth. Participants in the vaccine arm had higher spike-specific TCR breadth; placebo recipients had lower.

Germline CDR1 and CDR2: KGHSH and LQKENI. V lost 3 bases, J lost 5 bases, and 8 bases lay in between. The CDR3 extends over 13 amino acids. Turning to this clone: Its antigen is not known.

As to treatment: 15 to 20 received Ad26.COV2.S at low or high dose, single or two shots; roughly 5 received placebo; per-sample allocation not given. The investigators took samples on day 63 after the first vaccine or placebo injection. An Ad26 vector carrying the Wuhan-strain SARS-CoV-2 spike served as the vaccine. Clones were sequenced by immunoSEQ multiplex PCR, and TCRdb holds only the in-frame ones, with some missing. The data show fewer than 800,000 clones, with 70% to 90% seen just once and approximately 1.5% held by the top ten. The genes are TRBV18 and TRBJ2-1, with D maybe TRBD2 (5 bases). This sample comprised peripheral blood, obtained in a trial of Ad26.COV2.S vaccine versus placebo. The sequence derives from a person between 18 and 65 years old who received the Ad26.COV2.S COVID-19 vaccine or a placebo. The CDR3 loop is CASSPSGNNEQFF. CDR3 DNA: TGTGCCAGCTCACCCTCCGGGAACAATGAGCAGTTCTTC.